This T cell receptor (beta chain) was recovered during a study of cytomegalovirus exposure and HLA in healthy donors. The CDR3 spans 17 residues. The V and J ends lost 4 bases and 1 base, in that order; junction bases with no gene match: 9. Germline CDR1 is SGHDT and CDR2 is YYEEEE. The PCR contained 60 Vbeta and 13 Jbeta primers. The table came from immunoSEQ multiplex PCR; TCRdb's copy has only in-frame clones and leaves some out. The sample shows about 130,000 clones, roughly 80% of them seen only once. This clonotype was sampled from a man aged 35 to 55 in good health and CMV-seronegative. Sequencing was carried out using PBMCs. V is TRBV5-6 and J is TRBJ2-7; 12 nucleotides match TRBD1. CDR3 bases: TGTGCCAGCAGCCTAGCGGGACAGGGGGCTTTATCCTACGAGCAGTACTTC. Residues: CASSLAGQGALSYEQYF.